This T cell receptor beta chain was retrieved from a study of regulatory T cells in long-lasting Graves disease. This clonotype was seen many times. Time point: persistent/refractory GD, antithyroid drugs over 5 years with positive TRAb. PBMC-extracted RNA yielded the TCR library. The patients were enrolled through endocrinology in Xi'an, China. The TCR beta library used iRepertoire HTBI primers with Arm-PCR amplification of CDR3. MiXCR was run by TCRdb on the multiplex PCR reads, yielding one entry per CDR3 protein. This sample has a few hundred thousand distinct CDR3 sequences, with roughly 24% found just once. Looked up from germline, CDR1 is ENHRY and CDR2 is SYGVKD. V dropped 5 bases and J dropped 2; count of bases not matched to a gene: 10. The CDR3 loop spans 16 amino acids.

The sequencing used peripheral blood mononuclear cells (PBMCs), collected when the disease was refractory, from a patient treated with antithyroid drugs. The sequence derives from a middle-aged woman with Graves disease. This sequence joins TRBV10-3 and TRBJ2-5, with 8 positions matching TRBD1. For the CDR3, the DNA is TGTGCCATCAGTTCAGCGTTGACAGGGGTTCAAGAGACCCAGTACTTC. Residues: CAISSALTGVQETQYF.